The 9 T cell receptor beta chains below come from one sample, sequenced in a study of blood T cell repertoires in COVID-19. Sequenced by immunoSEQ multiplex PCR; TCRdb stores in-frame clones only, minus some. Among 290,000 or so clones, about 90% were seen once, and the ten largest hold approximately 2.4%. Material: peripheral blood. These receptors were taken from a man younger than 35 with active or convalescent COVID-19.

The chain joins TRBV6-1 to TRBJ2-1, with a tentative D call TRBD2 (6 bases). V lost 7 bases and J lost 4, with 17 bases in between. The germline gives CDR1 MNHNS, CDR2 SASEGT. This CDR3 region has 15 residues. CDR3 sequence (DNA): TGTGCCAGCATTCCCCGGCCTAGCGCGTACAATGAGCAGTTCTTC. Residues: CASIPRPSAYNEQFF.

CDR3 sequence reads: CSTRLAGKFNEQFF. The DNA for the CDR3 is TGCAGCACCAGACTAGCGGGAAAGTTCAATGAGCAGTTCTTC. V usage is TRBV29-1 and J usage is TRBJ2-1; 11 positions agree with TRBD2. V trimming: 8 bases; J trimming: 6 bases; junction bases outside the gene matches: 9. CDR1 is SQVTM, CDR2 ANQGSEA, per germline. The CDR3 contains 14 residues.

Written as DNA, the CDR3 is TGTGCCAGCAGTGGTTTTAGTGCCTACGAGCAGTACTTC. This sequence encodes CASSGFSAYEQYF. The chain has TRBV2 and TRBJ2-7; D is unresolved. There are 13 residues in the CDR3. The V gene lost 4 bases and the J gene lost 2 bases, with 9 bases spanning the gap. Germline V gene data show CDR1 as SNHLY and CDR2 as FYNNEI.

The V call is TRBV19, the J call TRBJ1-2; D gene unclear. Between the trimmed V and J ends, which lost 7 bases and 4 bases, there was a span of 7 bases. This CDR3 spans 11 amino acids. CDR1 is LNHDA and CDR2 is SQIVND in the germline V gene (reference sequence). This CDR3 is CASTPGYGYTF. The CDR3 DNA reads as TGTGCCAGTACCCCGGGCTATGGCTACACCTTC.

The chain combines TRBV7-2 with TRBJ2-3, with D possibly being TRBD2 (6 bases). V lost 0 bases, J lost 3 bases, and 16 bases lay in between. The CDR3 runs 17 residues. CDR1 and CDR2 from the germline V gene are SGHTA and FQGNSA. CDR3 loop: CASSLASNRGLTDTQYF. The CDR3 coding sequence is TGTGCCAGCAGCTTAGCGTCGAACCGGGGGTTGACAGATACGCAGTATTTT.

The V and J genes are TRBV5-1 and TRBJ2-7; D might be TRBD2 (5 bases). V dropped 3 bases and J dropped 5 bases, with 15 bases sitting between them. This CDR3 region has 14 residues. Germline values: CDR1 SGHRS, CDR2 YFSETQ. The CDR3 loop reads CASSSETTNNEQYF. CDR3 in DNA: TGCGCCAGCAGCTCGGAGACTACCAACAACGAGCAGTACTTC.

This chain links TRBV18 with TRBJ2-7, with 7 bases lining up with TRBD1. V gave up 1 base and J gave up 0 bases; unmatched junction bases: 6. Germline CDR1 is KGHSH and CDR2 is LQKENI. The CDR3 is 16 amino acids. In DNA form, the CDR3 reads TGTGCCAGCTCACCACGCCCGGGACAGATCTCCTACGAGCAGTACTTC. Protein product: CASSPRPGQISYEQYF.

The chain uses TRBV4-1 and TRBJ2-5; 16 bases agree with TRBD2. Germline V gene data show CDR1 as MGHRA and CDR2 as YSYEKL. This CDR3 region has 17 residues. Trimming removed 3 bases from V and 5 bases from J; junction bases left unmatched: 6. The CDR3 DNA reads TGCGCCAGCAGCCAGGGACTAGCGGGGGGGCCGGGGGAGACCCAGTACTTC. It yields the protein CASSQGLAGGPGETQYF.

This clone has just a few counts. V gene TRBV10-3 combines with J gene TRBJ1-2; 10 positions match TRBD1. Germline CDR1 ENHRY, CDR2 SYGVKD. There are 14 residues in the CDR3. V lost 6 bases and J lost 5; bases outside the gene matches: 6. CDR3 sequence: CAIRTGTGEYGYTF. The CDR3 coding sequence is TGTGCCATCAGAACCGGGACAGGGGAGTATGGCTACACCTTC.